This TCR beta chain was sequenced during a study of breast tumors, draining lymph nodes, adjacent tissues. General study findings and limits: Luminal-like breast cancer showed significantly higher tumor–nontumor repertoire similarity than basal-like. Data only fit, rather than demonstrated, lymph node origin of most tumor T cells.

There are many counts of this clonotype. Its antigen remains unknown. TCRdb passed the multiplex PCR reads through MiXCR, listing each CDR3 protein once. The profile shows around 130,000 distinct CDR3 sequences, 15% to 20% of them singletons. Germline V gene sequence: CDR1 LNHDA, CDR2 SQIVND (reference sequence). Trimming took off 4 bases at V and 7 bases at J, with 24 bases between the two ends. This CDR3 contains 17 residues. The lymph nodes were axillary draining lymph nodes from breast cancer patients. V and J are TRBV19 and TRBJ2-3; the D call may be TRBD1 or TRBD2 (5 bases each). The source is a female donor with breast cancer. Some clones in this sample may be carry-over from other donors' samples. The sequencing sample was made of axillary lymph node tissue. The CDR3 DNA sequence: TGTGCCAGTAGTACCCGGGGCTCTTCACGGGTCCCCCATACGCAGTATTTT. Its translation is CASSTRGSSRVPHTQYF.